Listed here is a single TCR beta chain. Its antigen is undetermined. This sample stems from a study of cytomegalovirus exposure and HLA in healthy donors. Study results and limitations: According to the study, roughly 160 TCR beta chains were cytomegalovirus-associated.

The PCR was carried out with 60 Vbeta primers and 13 Jbeta primers. Libraries were prepared by immunoSEQ multiplex PCR; TCRdb keeps only in-frame clonotypes and omits some of them. The sample includes some 120,000 clones, 65% to 75% seen only once; the top ten take approximately 6%. V lost 7 bases, J lost 0 bases, and 15 bases lay in between. There are 14 residues in the CDR3. The germline V gene encodes CDR1 SQVTM and CDR2 ANQGSEA. V gene TRBV29-1 combines with J gene TRBJ1-1; the D is unclear. The material sequenced was PBMCs. The sequence was obtained from a woman between 50 and 59 years old in good health and CMV-seropositive. CDR3 residues: CSAEQDQLNTEAFF. The CDR3, as DNA: TGCAGCGCAGAACAAGATCAATTGAACACTGAAGCTTTCTTT.